These 17 T cell receptor beta chains were all obtained from the same sample, sequenced in a study of T-cell reconstitution after alpha-beta-depleted transplantation in children. Using unique molecular identifiers, the investigators prepared the TCRbeta library. MiXCR, run by TCRdb on the PCR reads, gives a single entry per CDR3 protein. The sample has roughly 570,000 distinct CDR3 sequences; roughly 30% are singletons. The sample was PBMCs, taken before TCRalphabeta/CD19-depleted stem cell transplant. These TCRs come from a boy younger than two with Wiskott-Aldrich syndrome, due to receive a stem cell transplant.

In this sample, this clonotype turned up a few times. The rearrangement joins TRBV12-3 or TRBV12-4 to TRBJ2-7; TRBD1 is a possible D gene (6 bases). The CDR3 totals 16 residues. V lost 3 bases, J lost 6 bases, and 21 bases lay in between. CDR3 DNA: TGTGCCAGCAGTTTTGGGTTCGGGACAACCTCTATCGAGCAGTACTTC. Encoded protein: CASSFGFGTTSIEQYF.

This clonotype has more than one count but fewer than ten. The chain employs TRBV20-1 and TRBJ2-1, with TRBD2 matching over 8 bases. The CDR3 extends over 15 amino acids. Germline CDR1 and CDR2: DFQATT and SNEGSKA (reference sequence). The trim removed 1 base at V and 5 bases at J, leaving 7 bases unmatched. In DNA form, the CDR3 reads TGCAGTGCTAGAGCCCCGGGGACTAGTCACAATGAGCAGTTCTTC. It specifies CSARAPGTSHNEQFF.

V usage is TRBV12-5 and J usage is TRBJ2-3; D is unresolved. Germline V gene sequence: CDR1 LGHNT, CDR2 FRNRAP. V was shortened by 2 bases and J by 6 bases, with 6 bases between the two germline ends. The CDR3 extends over 12 amino acids. This CDR3 is CASGLRLDTQYF. CDR3 nucleotide sequence: TGTGCTAGTGGTTTGCGGCTGGATACGCAGTATTTT. The full variable domain, in which reference TRBV12-5 and TRBJ2-3 provide the parts outside the CDR3, is DARVTQTPRHKVTEMGQEVTMRCQPILGHNTVFWYRQTMMQGLELLAYFRNRAPLDDSGMPKDRFSAEMPDATLATLKIQPSEPRDSAVYFCASGLRLDTQYFGPGTRLTVL.

V gene TRBV4-1 combines with J gene TRBJ1-4; TRBD1 agrees at 9 bases. Germline CDR1 MGHRA, CDR2 YSYEKL. The CDR3 extends over 18 amino acids. The V and J ends lost 3 bases and 5 bases, in that order; junction bases with no gene match: 13. In nucleotides, the CDR3 is TGCGCCAGCAGCCACACCGGGACAGGGCGCTGGTTGAATGAAAAACTGTTTTTT. Its translation is CASSHTGTGRWLNEKLFF.

The rearrangement joins TRBV4-1 to TRBJ2-3, with 9 nucleotides matching TRBD2. Per the germline V gene, CDR1 is MGHRA and CDR2 is YSYEKL. The trim removed 4 bases at V and 2 bases at J, leaving 4 bases unmatched. The CDR3 spans 15 residues. The CDR3 region is CASSPLAGITDTQYF. The CDR3 DNA follows: TGCGCCAGCAGCCCACTAGCGGGTATCACAGATACGCAGTATTTT.

V usage is TRBV24-1 and J usage is TRBJ2-2; no clear D gene. Per germline, CDR1 KGHDR and CDR2 SFDVKD. CDR3 length: 14 residues. V lost 0 bases, J lost 3 bases, and 4 bases lay in between. CDR3 amino acids: CATSDLQYTGELFF. In DNA form, the CDR3 reads TGTGCCACCAGTGATTTGCAATACACCGGGGAGCTGTTTTTT.

This clonotype turned up a few times. This chain uses TRBV25-1 with TRBJ2-1, with 9 bases fitting TRBD2. Germline V gene lookup returns CDR1 MGHDK and CDR2 SYGVNS. This CDR3 contains 16 residues. After removal of 1 base from V and 7 bases from J, the junction contained 8 bases not matched to a gene. The CDR3 region has the DNA TGTGCCAGCAGTGAATTAGGCGGGAGGGCCATGAATGAGCAGTTCTTC. This sequence encodes CASSELGGRAMNEQFF.

The genes are TRBV20-1 and TRBJ2-4; TRBD2 aligns across 13 bases. V lost 8 bases, J lost 0 bases, and 10 bases stayed unmatched. Germline V lookup: CDR1 DFQATT, CDR2 SNEGSKA (reference sequence). The CDR3 runs to 17 residues. DNA of the CDR3: TGCAGTCCCATGGGACTAGCGGGAAGACTAGCCAAAAACATTCAGTACTTC. Its translation: CSPMGLAGRLAKNIQYF.

J is TRBJ1-2 and V is TRBV4-1, with D maybe TRBD1 (6 bases). The CDR3 is 17 residues long. The V end lost 0 bases, the J end lost 1 base, and 15 bases lay between the germline ends. Germline V gene data show CDR1 as MGHRA and CDR2 as YSYEKL. The CDR3 region is CASSQDPPRGLNYGYTF. CDR3 nucleotides: TGCGCCAGCAGCCAAGACCCCCCCAGGGGCCTTAACTATGGCTACACCTTC.

The rearrangement joins TRBV29-1 to TRBJ2-7; 11 nucleotides agree with TRBD1. Germline CDR1 and CDR2: SQVTM and ANQGSEA. The CDR3 length is 14 residues. With V trimmed by 6 bases and J by 0 bases, 4 bases remained unmatched. CDR3 protein: CSVRGQGASYEQYF. The CDR3 DNA sequence: TGCAGCGTCCGCGGACAGGGGGCCTCCTACGAGCAGTACTTC.

The chain combines TRBV18 with TRBJ2-5; tentative D call: TRBD1 (5 bases). The V gene's germline CDR1 is KGHSH and CDR2 LQKENI. This CDR3 has 16 amino acids. Trimming took 1 base from V and 4 from J, leaving 16 bases between them. CDR3 coding DNA: TGTGCCAGCTCACCACTTCCGGACACGGTAGGAGAGACCCAGTACTTC. The encoded protein is CASSPLPDTVGETQYF.

The V gene is TRBV7-9, the J gene TRBJ1-2, with D uncertain. Germline assignment: CDR1 SEHNR and CDR2 FQNEAQ (reference sequence). Deletions cut 3 bases from V and 4 bases from J, with 12 bases between. There are 14 residues in the CDR3. This CDR3 reads CASSLGAATYGYTF. CDR3 nucleotide sequence: TGTGCCAGCAGCTTGGGAGCTGCCACCTATGGCTACACCTTC.

This clonotype came up once. The V call is TRBV5-1, the J call TRBJ1-1; TRBD1 might be the D (5 bases). CDR1 SGHRS and CDR2 YFSETQ come from the germline V gene. The CDR3 runs to 15 residues. Trimming stripped 3 bases from V and 3 bases from J, with 15 bases between. The CDR3 nucleotides are TGCGCCAGCAGCTGCTGCGGGGGTGAGGACACTGAAGCTTTCTTT. The encoded protein is CASSCCGGEDTEAFF.

This clonotype turned up a few times. The V gene is TRBV20-1, the J gene TRBJ2-1, with D possibly being TRBD1 (5 bases). The CDR3 extends over 13 amino acids. Trimming took off 6 bases at V and 0 bases at J, with 9 bases between the two ends. Germline CDR1 reads DFQATT; CDR2 reads SNEGSKA (reference sequence). CDR3 sequence reads: CSASRASYNEQFF. Here the CDR3 DNA reads TGCAGTGCCTCCAGGGCCTCCTACAATGAGCAGTTCTTC.

This chain links TRBV12-3 or TRBV12-4 with TRBJ2-7; TRBD2 might be the D (5 bases). The CDR3 consists of 13 residues. Deletions cut 5 bases from V and 6 bases from J, with 14 bases between. In nucleotides, the CDR3 is TGTGCCAGCAGTACCTGGTCCGGGGTCGAGCAGTACTTC. It codes for CASSTWSGVEQYF.

The CDR3 is CSARSPSGSYEQYF. In DNA form, the CDR3 reads TGCAGTGCTAGAAGCCCTAGCGGCTCCTACGAGCAGTACTTC. The chain employs TRBV20-1 and TRBJ2-7, with 7 bases that match TRBD2. The V segment lost 2 bases and the J segment 0 bases; nucleotides outside the gene matches: 4. The CDR3 runs to 14 residues. CDR1 is DFQATT, CDR2 SNEGSKA, per germline (reference sequence).

This clonotype has more than one count but fewer than ten. The rearrangement joins TRBV5-1 to TRBJ2-3; 8 positions agree with TRBD2. The trim removed 4 bases at V and 0 bases at J, leaving 16 bases unmatched. This CDR3 is built from 19 residues. CDR1 is SGHRS, CDR2 YFSETQ, per germline. The CDR3 DNA follows: TGCGCCAGCAGCCTTGGAGCGGGAGCCCCTCTACTTAGCACAGATACGCAGTATTTT. It codes for CASSLGAGAPLLSTDTQYF. Supplemented by reference TRBV5-1 and TRBJ2-3, the full variable domain reads KAGVTQTPRYLIKTRGQQVTLSCSPISGHRSVSWYQQTPGQGLQFLFEYFSETQRNKGNFPGRFSGRQFSNSRSEMNVSTLELGDSALYLCASSLGAGAPLLSTDTQYFGPGTRLTVL.